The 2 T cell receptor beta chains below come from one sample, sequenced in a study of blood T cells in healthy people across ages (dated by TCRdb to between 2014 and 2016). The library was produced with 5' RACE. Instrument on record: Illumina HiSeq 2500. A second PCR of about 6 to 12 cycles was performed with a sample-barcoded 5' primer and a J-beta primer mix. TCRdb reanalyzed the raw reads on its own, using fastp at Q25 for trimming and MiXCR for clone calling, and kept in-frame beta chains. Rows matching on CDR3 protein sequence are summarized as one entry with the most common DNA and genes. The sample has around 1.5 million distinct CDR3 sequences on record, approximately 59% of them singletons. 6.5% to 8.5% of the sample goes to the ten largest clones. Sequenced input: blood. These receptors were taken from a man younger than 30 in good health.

The CDR3 nucleotides read TGCAGTGCCGAGGACAGGGCTAGCTCCTACGAGCAGTACTTC. Translation: CSAEDRASSYEQYF. The chain links TRBV20-1 to TRBJ2-7, with TRBD1 identical over 8 bases. Germline V gene data show CDR1 as DFQATT and CDR2 as SNEGSKA (reference sequence). Unmatched junction bases numbered 7, after V lost 6 bases and J lost 0 bases. The CDR3 has 14 amino acids.

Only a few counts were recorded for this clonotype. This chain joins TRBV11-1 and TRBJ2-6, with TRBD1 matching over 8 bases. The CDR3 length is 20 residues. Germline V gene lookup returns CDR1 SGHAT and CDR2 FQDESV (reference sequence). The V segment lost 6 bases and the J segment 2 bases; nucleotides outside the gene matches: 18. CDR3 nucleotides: TGTGCCAGCAGTAGTCACAGAGGGACAGGAATACTGGCTGGGGCCAACGTCCTGACTTTC. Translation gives CASSSHRGTGILAGANVLTF.